This T cell receptor (beta chain) was obtained from a study of T cell responses to AZD1222 COVID-19 vaccine. Study-level findings and limits: At baseline, just a handful of AZD1222 recipients tested seropositive. Clonal diversity was possibly underestimated; the donors were predominantly white British and more often female. Targeting of unmutated variant regions was reportedly seen in nearly half of spike-specific TCRs. The span of vaccine-associated CD4 TCRs extended across spike, with dominance at 160-218 and 743-854.

Clones were read by immunoSEQ multiplex PCR, and TCRdb kept only the in-frame ones, dropping some. This table holds approximately 170,000 clones, about 91% found once. Trimming took 4 bases from V and 6 from J; bases not matched to a gene: 10. The CDR3 covers 16 residues. Germline CDR1 and CDR2: SGHRS and YFSETQ. On this clone itself: Its antigen is unidentified.

The chain is built from TRBV5-1 and TRBJ1-4; 9 nucleotides line up with TRBD1. The sequencing used peripheral blood, collected on day 0 of AZD1222 vaccination. The receptor was derived from an adult in good health. In DNA, the CDR3 is TGCGCCAGCAGCCAACAACCGGGACAGGGACATGAAAAACTGTTTTTT. Amino acid sequence: CASSQQPGQGHEKLFF.